This paragraph reports one T cell receptor (beta chain). As yet, its antigen is unknown. The CDR3 is 15 residues long. CDR1 and CDR2 (germline): LGHNA, YSLEER. Trimming removed 3 bases from V and 1 base from J, with 12 bases in between. TCRdb's copy holds only in-frame clones and misses some; the assay was immunoSEQ multiplex PCR. The repertoire includes 65,000 to 80,000 clones, 75% to 90% of them detected once, and about 22% sits in the top ten. This sample was taken from a study of T cell responses to AZD1222 COVID-19 vaccine. Study-level findings and limits: Unmutated variant regions are reportedly targeted by nearly half of spike-specific TCRs. CD4 TCRs associated with vaccination spanned spike, dominating at 160-218 and 743-854. Only 5 to 7 AZD1222 recipients tested seropositive at baseline. Spike-specific TCR breadth and depth grew following two AZD1222 doses.

This chain connects TRBV4-3 to TRBJ1-1; D perhaps matches TRBD1 (5 bases). Sequences were derived from peripheral blood, sampled on day 0 of AZD1222 vaccination. The sequence was collected from an adult in good health. The CDR3 spells CASSQDKLKNTEAFF. The CDR3 nucleotides read TGCGCCAGCAGCCAGGACAAGTTAAAGAACACTGAAGCTTTCTTT.